These 25 T cell receptor beta chains originate from one sample sequenced in a study of T cell responses to AZD1222 COVID-19 vaccine. Measured with immunoSEQ multiplex PCR; TCRdb has only the in-frame clones, and not every one. The table has 90,000 to 100,000 clones, roughly 80% seen once. Here the sequenced sample was peripheral blood, taken 28 days after the second AZD1222 dose. The receptors originated from an adult who received the AZD1222 COVID-19 vaccine.

This chain uses TRBV19 with TRBJ1-6; 7 bases match TRBD1. Per the germline V gene, CDR1 is LNHDA and CDR2 is SQIVND (reference sequence). With 3 bases clipped from V and 6 bases from J, the junction kept 5 bases outside the gene matches. The CDR3 loop spans 15 amino acids. The CDR3 DNA follows: TGTGCCAGTAGTATTGCGGGACAGTTTAATTCACCCCTCCACTTT. Translating gives CASSIAGQFNSPLHF.

J is TRBJ2-5 and V is TRBV7-3, with D perhaps TRBD2 (6 bases). Germline loops: CDR1 SGHTA, CDR2 FQGTGA. With 4 bases removed from V and 1 base from J, the gap between germline ends came to 13 bases. The CDR3 loop spans 15 amino acids. CDR3 sequence: CASSSTGTPQETQYF. The DNA of the CDR3 is TGTGCCAGCAGCTCGACCGGGACTCCCCAAGAGACCCAGTACTTC.

This clone has just one count. V and J are TRBV24-1 and TRBJ1-6; D unresolved. Germline V gene sequence: CDR1 KGHDR, CDR2 SFDVKD. This CDR3 contains 12 residues. V was clipped by 0 bases and J by 10 bases, with 3 bases between them. The CDR3: CATSDLTSPLHF. CDR3 in DNA: TGTGCCACCAGTGATTTGACCTCACCCCTCCACTTT.

This chain joins TRBV6-5 and TRBJ2-7, with no clear D. The CDR3 is 11 amino acids. Deletions cut 6 bases from V and 6 bases from J, with 9 bases between. The germline CDR1 and CDR2 sequences are MNHEY and SVGAGI. CDR3 sequence: CASSHGSEQYF. In DNA, the CDR3 is TGTGCCAGCAGCCACGGATCCGAGCAGTACTTC.

The rearrangement joins TRBV28 to TRBJ1-1; D remains ambiguous. This CDR3 contains 12 residues. Between the trimmed V and J ends, which lost 3 bases and 7 bases, there was a span of 9 bases. CDR1 is MDHEN and CDR2 is SYDVKM in the germline V gene. The CDR3 coding sequence is TGTGCCAGCAGTTTCAATCGTTATGAAGCTTTCTTT. This translates into CASSFNRYEAFF.

This clone showed up just a few times. The chain has TRBV6-5 and TRBJ1-1; the D is unclear. V shed 6 bases and J shed 3 bases, with 14 bases lying between them. CDR1 and CDR2 from the germline V gene are MNHEY and SVGAGI. The CDR3 length is 14 residues. The CDR3 region has the DNA TGTGCCAGCAGGTACGCCGGGAGGGACACTGAAGCTTTCTTT. The encoded protein is CASRYAGRDTEAFF.

CDR3 loop: CASSLGQINTGELFF. The DNA of the CDR3 is TGCGCCAGCAGCCTCGGACAGATTAACACCGGGGAGCTGTTTTTT. The chain is built from TRBV5-1 and TRBJ2-2, with TRBD1 as a possible D gene (6 bases). Trimming stripped 4 bases from V and 2 bases from J, with 12 bases between. This CDR3 region has 15 residues. Germline CDR1 is SGHRS and CDR2 is YFSETQ.

The chain joins TRBV19 to TRBJ2-1, with TRBD2 matching over 12 bases. CDR3 length: 19 residues. CDR1 and CDR2 (germline): LNHDA, SQIVND (reference sequence). The V and J ends lost 3 bases and 0 bases, in that order; junction bases with no gene match: 9. CDR3 bases: TGTGCCAGTAGTATGACACTAGCGGGGGGCCCAAGCTCCTACAATGAGCAGTTCTTC. It yields the protein CASSMTLAGGPSSYNEQFF. The entire variable domain, with the rest obtained from reference TRBV19 and TRBJ2-1, is as follows: DGGITQSPKYLFRKEGQNVTLSCEQNLNHDAMYWYRQDPGQGLRLIYYSQIVNDFQKGDIAEGYSVSREKKESFPLTVTSAQKNPTAFYLCASSMTLAGGPSSYNEQFFGPGTRLTVL.

This clone was counted a single time. The J gene is TRBJ2-1, the V gene TRBV13; D remains ambiguous. With 0 bases removed from V and 6 bases from J, the gap between germline ends came to 9 bases. The CDR3 runs 14 residues. Germline V lookup: CDR1 PRHDT, CDR2 FYEKMQ (reference sequence). This CDR3 reads CASSLGSPPNEQFF. The DNA for the CDR3 is TGTGCCAGCAGCTTAGGGAGCCCCCCCAATGAGCAGTTCTTC.

This clone was seen a few times. This chain joins TRBV18 and TRBJ1-2, with D maybe TRBD1 (5 bases). This CDR3 spans 17 amino acids. Trimming cost V 6 bases and J 2 bases, with 22 bases left between them. Germline loops: CDR1 KGHSH, CDR2 LQKENI. The CDR3 DNA follows: TGTGCCAGCTCGCCTCCTTCTAGGGGACTCCTAAACTATGGCTACACCTTC. This encodes CASSPPSRGLLNYGYTF.

The J gene is TRBJ1-5, the V gene TRBV6-4; no reliable D call. Germline assignment: CDR1 MRHNA and CDR2 SNTAGT. The CDR3 is 13 residues long. Trimming stripped 1 base from V and 7 bases from J, with 8 bases between. CDR3 region: CASSDWPGQPQHF. In DNA, the CDR3 is TGTGCCAGCAGTGACTGGCCGGGCCAGCCCCAGCATTTT.

J is TRBJ1-2 and V is TRBV7-9, with 10 bases lining up with TRBD1. Germline lookup yields CDR1 SEHNR and CDR2 FQNEAQ (reference sequence). The CDR3 is 15 amino acids. J was trimmed by 0 bases and V by 4 bases; bases with no gene match: 2. CDR3 DNA sequence: TGTGCCAGCAGCTCAGGACAGGGGGCTAACTATGGCTACACCTTC. This sequence encodes CASSSGQGANYGYTF.

The genes are TRBV14 and TRBJ2-5; TRBD1 aligns across 7 bases. In germline, CDR1 is SGHDN, CDR2 FVKESK. CDR3 length equals 14 residues. J was trimmed by 3 bases and V by 2 bases; bases with no gene match: 3. CDR3 in amino acids: CASSQIGTEETQYF. The CDR3 DNA follows: TGTGCCAGCAGCCAAATCGGGACAGAAGAGACCCAGTACTTC.

The V and J genes are TRBV2 and TRBJ1-5; the D gene is possibly TRBD1 (6 bases). V lost 8 bases and J lost 0, with 11 bases in between. Germline CDR1 reads SNHLY; CDR2 reads FYNNEI. CDR3 length: 14 amino acids. The CDR3 loop reads CASSRGYSNQPQHF. The CDR3 DNA reads TGTGCCAGCTCGAGGGGGTATAGCAATCAGCCCCAGCATTTT.

The chain uses TRBV27 and TRBJ1-1; D is perhaps TRBD1 (5 bases). The CDR3 runs 14 residues. Germline V gene lookup returns CDR1 MNHEY and CDR2 SMNVEV (reference sequence). Trimming took 1 base from V and 7 from J, leaving 13 bases between them. The CDR3 region is CASSLLLRGSEAFF. CDR3 coding DNA: TGTGCCAGCAGTTTATTGTTACGGGGCAGTGAAGCTTTCTTT.

V gene TRBV12-3 or TRBV12-4 combines with J gene TRBJ2-3, with unresolved D. The CDR3 covers 12 residues. The germline V and J ends were trimmed by 7 bases and 3 bases, with 8 bases remaining between them. CDR3 nucleotide sequence: TGTGCCAGCAAGGTGGGGACAGATACGCAGTATTTT. This translates into CASKVGTDTQYF.

This clone was detected once. The chain employs TRBV5-1 and TRBJ1-2; maybe TRBD1 (5 bases). The CDR3 has 14 amino acids. Germline V CDR1 and CDR2: SGHRS, YFSETQ. V was trimmed by 0 bases and J by 0 bases, leaving 6 bases between them. CDR3 amino acids: CASSLGGANYGYTF. The CDR3 DNA follows: TGCGCCAGCAGCTTGGGAGGGGCTAACTATGGCTACACCTTC.

This clone came up a few times. The genes are TRBV6-1 and TRBJ1-1; D gene ambiguous. From germline, CDR1 is MNHNS and CDR2 SASEGT. Deletions cut 3 bases from V and 0 bases from J, with 8 bases between. The CDR3 is 14 amino acids. This CDR3 reads CASSEPGMNTEAFF. DNA for the CDR3: TGTGCCAGCAGTGAGCCGGGCATGAACACTGAAGCTTTCTTT.

The V gene is TRBV5-6, the J gene TRBJ1-1; D unclear. V shed 3 bases and J shed 2 bases, with 11 bases lying between them. Germline V lookup: CDR1 SGHDT, CDR2 YYEEEE. The CDR3 sequence is 14 residues long. The CDR3 here is CASSSAGGNTEAFF. The CDR3 bases are TGTGCCAGCAGCTCGGCCGGAGGCAACACTGAAGCTTTCTTT. Full variable domain (rest looked up from reference TRBV5-6 and TRBJ1-1): DAGVTQSPTHLIKTRGQQVTLRCSPKSGHDTVSWYQQALGQGPQFIFQYYEEEERQRGNFPDRFSGHQFPNYSSELNVNALLLGDSALYLCASSSAGGNTEAFFGQGTRLTVV.

The gene calls are TRBV6-6 and TRBJ1-1; a weak D match, TRBD1 (6 bases). This CDR3 region has 13 residues. V shed 2 bases and J shed 8 bases, with 12 bases lying between them. CDR1 is MNHNY, CDR2 SVGAGI, per germline (reference sequence). The CDR3: CASSYLKQGEAFF. The DNA of the CDR3 is TGTGCCAGCAGTTACCTCAAACAGGGCGAAGCTTTCTTT.

The sample holds one count of this clone. The V gene is TRBV7-7, the J gene TRBJ2-3; D may be TRBD1 (5 bases). This CDR3 has 15 amino acids. Between the trimmed V and J ends, which lost 1 base and 4 bases, there was a span of 12 bases. The germline V gene encodes CDR1 SSHAT and CDR2 FNYEAQ (reference sequence). CDR3 DNA: TGTGCCAGCAGCTTAGGTCTAGTAGGGGCAGATACGCAGTATTTT. Translated: CASSLGLVGADTQYF.

V usage is TRBV7-3 and J usage is TRBJ2-2; D is uncertain. V gave up 1 base and J gave up 0 bases, with 9 bases separating them. Germline loops: CDR1 SGHTA, CDR2 FQGTGA. This CDR3 is built from 16 residues. The CDR3 reads CASSLNSAANTGELFF. The CDR3 bases are TGTGCCAGCAGCTTAAATTCCGCGGCGAACACCGGGGAGCTGTTTTTT.

The J gene is TRBJ2-7, the V gene TRBV14, with 13 nucleotides matching TRBD2. The V gene's germline CDR1 is SGHDN and CDR2 FVKESK. Trimming removed 3 bases from V and 9 bases from J; junction bases left unmatched: 8. The CDR3 totals 15 residues. The CDR3 protein is CASSQRTSGSARQYF. CDR3 DNA sequence: TGTGCCAGCAGCCAGAGGACTAGCGGGAGCGCACGGCAGTACTTC.

The chain uses TRBV5-4 and TRBJ2-1; unclear D gene. Trimming took 2 bases from V and 11 from J, leaving 14 bases between them. This CDR3 contains 13 residues. Looked up from germline, CDR1 is SGHNT and CDR2 is YYREEE (reference sequence). CDR3 nucleotides: TGTGCCAGCAGCTTCTACAAGGAGCGCCAGCAGTTCTTC. The encoded protein is CASSFYKERQQFF. Looking up the rest from reference TRBV5-4 and TRBJ2-1 gives the full variable domain: ETGVTQSPTHLIKTRGQQVTLRCSSQSGHNTVSWYQQALGQGPQFIFQYYREEENGRGNFPPRFSGLQFPNYSSELNVNALELDDSALYLCASSFYKERQQFFGPGTRLTVL.

This chain links TRBV19 with TRBJ2-7; TRBD1 might be the D (6 bases). Trimming took 3 bases from V and 0 from J, leaving 12 bases between them. This CDR3 spans 15 amino acids. CDR1 and CDR2 from the germline V gene are LNHDA and SQIVND (reference sequence). CDR3 sequence (DNA): TGTGCCAGTAGTATGGGGGACACGCTCTCCTACGAGCAGTACTTC. It codes for CASSMGDTLSYEQYF. Full variable domain (remainder filled in from reference TRBV19 and TRBJ2-7): DGGITQSPKYLFRKEGQNVTLSCEQNLNHDAMYWYRQDPGQGLRLIYYSQIVNDFQKGDIAEGYSVSREKKESFPLTVTSAQKNPTAFYLCASSMGDTLSYEQYFGPGTRLTVT.